A selection of T cell receptor beta chains follows, all from one sample in a study of OX40 agonist ivuxolimab in advanced cancers. TCRdb's copy holds only in-frame clones and misses some; the assay was immunoSEQ multiplex PCR. Of 25,000 to 30,000 clones listed, around four fifths were seen once; the top ten hold roughly 29%. The sequenced sample was CD4+ or CD8+ T cells sorted from blood, obtained in a trial of the OX40 agonist ivuxolimab. The origin of the receptors is an adult with an advanced solid tumor such as melanoma, head and neck, liver or kidney cancer. CDR3s include the opening cysteine and the closing phenylalanine or tryptophan. Fields, in order: J gene, V gene, clone size, D gene, CDR3 protein, CDR3 DNA. D genes are given only for firm matches. Size is omitted from some rows. Given values are once, few, many or a class for expanded clones.

J gene: TRBJ2-7; V gene: TRBV27; clone size: NA; D gene: NA; CDR3 protein: CASSSTAQGWQYF; CDR3 DNA: TGTGCCAGCAGTTCTACCGCCCAAGGATGGCAGTACTTC
J gene: TRBJ2-4; V gene: TRBV7-9; clone size: NA; D gene: NA; CDR3 protein: CASSLPGAHPDIQYF; CDR3 DNA: TGTGCCAGCAGCTTACCAGGGGCCCATCCGGACATTCAGTACTTC
J gene: TRBJ2-1; V gene: TRBV6-1; clone size: medium-sized; D gene: NA; CDR3 protein: CASAPQTGVGDEQFF; CDR3 DNA: TGTGCCAGCGCCCCCCAGACCGGGGTGGGGGATGAGCAGTTCTTC
J gene: TRBJ2-7; V gene: TRBV11-2; clone size: NA; D gene: NA; CDR3 protein: CASSWARGATYEQYF; CDR3 DNA: TGTGCCAGCAGCTGGGCCAGGGGCGCGACCTACGAGCAGTACTTC
J gene: TRBJ1-1; V gene: TRBV2; clone size: NA; D gene: TRBD1; CDR3 protein: CASRPGQGWDTEAFF; CDR3 DNA: TGTGCCAGCAGGCCGGGACAGGGCTGGGACACTGAAGCTTTCTTT
J gene: TRBJ1-1; V gene: TRBV5-6; clone size: NA; D gene: NA; CDR3 protein: CASSRGGTEAFF; CDR3 DNA: TGTGCCAGCAGCCGAGGAGGTACTGAAGCTTTCTTT
J gene: TRBJ1-2; V gene: TRBV2; clone size: NA; D gene: NA; CDR3 protein: CASSGADRLSYGYTF; CDR3 DNA: TGTGCCAGCAGTGGGGCTGACAGATTAAGCTATGGCTACACCTTC
J gene: TRBJ1-1; V gene: TRBV9; clone size: NA; D gene: NA; CDR3 protein: CASRGSGHYTEAFF; CDR3 DNA: TGTGCCAGCAGGGGCTCCGGTCATTACACTGAAGCTTTCTTT
J gene: TRBJ1-1; V gene: TRBV2; clone size: few; D gene: TRBD1; CDR3 protein: CASKTGEGTEAFF; CDR3 DNA: TGTGCCAGCAAGACAGGGGAGGGGACTGAAGCTTTCTTT
J gene: TRBJ2-5; V gene: TRBV11-3; clone size: NA; D gene: TRBD2; CDR3 protein: CASSLGGGGETQYF; CDR3 DNA: TGTGCCAGCAGCCTGGGCGGGGGAGGCGAGACCCAGTACTTC
J gene: TRBJ1-4; V gene: TRBV4-3; clone size: NA; D gene: NA; CDR3 protein: CASSQDEGESNEKLFF; CDR3 DNA: TGCGCCAGCAGCCAGGACGAGGGGGAATCTAATGAAAAACTGTTTTTT
J gene: TRBJ2-7; V gene: TRBV11-2; clone size: NA; D gene: TRBD1; CDR3 protein: CASSFAQGAYEQYF; CDR3 DNA: TGTGCCAGCAGCTTCGCACAGGGGGCCTACGAGCAGTACTTC
J gene: TRBJ1-1; V gene: TRBV5-1; clone size: NA; D gene: TRBD1; CDR3 protein: CASSSGTGSNTEAFF; CDR3 DNA: TGCGCCAGCAGCTCCGGGACAGGCTCGAACACTGAAGCTTTCTTT
J gene: TRBJ2-1; V gene: TRBV19; clone size: NA; D gene: NA; CDR3 protein: CASSPNIWGEQFF; CDR3 DNA: TGTGCCAGCAGTCCTAACATCTGGGGTGAGCAGTTCTTC
J gene: TRBJ2-7; V gene: TRBV2; clone size: NA; D gene: TRBD2; CDR3 protein: CASSVTSGGPYEQYF; CDR3 DNA: TGTGCCAGCAGTGTCACTAGCGGGGGGCCCTACGAGCAGTACTTC
J gene: TRBJ1-2; V gene: TRBV2; clone size: few; D gene: NA; CDR3 protein: CASSEGQAGHYGYTF; CDR3 DNA: TGTGCCAGCAGTGAAGGACAGGCCGGGCACTATGGCTACACCTTC
J gene: TRBJ1-1; V gene: TRBV6-1; clone size: NA; D gene: NA; CDR3 protein: CASYHEGTGNTEAFF; CDR3 DNA: TGTGCCAGCTATCATGAGGGTACAGGGAACACTGAAGCTTTCTTT
J gene: TRBJ1-2; V gene: TRBV15; clone size: NA; D gene: NA; CDR3 protein: CATSRDMAGVFNGYTF; CDR3 DNA: TGTGCCACCAGCAGAGATATGGCAGGGGTGTTCAATGGCTACACCTTC
J gene: TRBJ2-1; V gene: TRBV19; clone size: NA; D gene: TRBD1; CDR3 protein: CASSIVGQGSSSYNEQFF; CDR3 DNA: TGTGCCAGTAGTATAGTGGGACAGGGCTCGAGCTCCTACAATGAGCAGTTCTTC
J gene: TRBJ2-7; V gene: TRBV6-1; clone size: NA; D gene: NA; CDR3 protein: CASRPQVGSYEQYF; CDR3 DNA: TGTGCCAGCAGGCCCCAAGTTGGGTCCTACGAGCAGTACTTC
J gene: TRBJ2-3; V gene: TRBV6-5; clone size: once; D gene: TRBD1; CDR3 protein: CASRTTGAQYF; CDR3 DNA: TGTGCCAGCAGAACAACAGGGGCGCAGTATTTT
J gene: TRBJ1-2; V gene: TRBV28; clone size: NA; D gene: TRBD1; CDR3 protein: CASRLRDSNYGYTF; CDR3 DNA: TGTGCCAGCAGGCTCCGGGACAGCAACTATGGCTACACCTTC
J gene: TRBJ2-1; V gene: TRBV6-6; clone size: once; D gene: NA; CDR3 protein: CASTETTGIYNEQFF; CDR3 DNA: TGTGCCAGCACCGAAACTACGGGGATTTACAATGAGCAGTTCTTC
J gene: TRBJ2-7; V gene: TRBV27; clone size: NA; D gene: NA; CDR3 protein: CASSLLSTYEQYF; CDR3 DNA: TGTGCCAGCAGTTTACTTTCCACCTACGAGCAGTACTTC
J gene: TRBJ1-2; V gene: TRBV30; clone size: NA; D gene: NA; CDR3 protein: CAWMGPHQGYTF; CDR3 DNA: TGTGCCTGGATGGGACCTCACCAGGGCTACACCTTC
J gene: TRBJ1-2; V gene: TRBV4-1; clone size: NA; D gene: NA; CDR3 protein: CASSQGGRGERGYTF; CDR3 DNA: TGCGCCAGCAGCCAGGGAGGCAGGGGAGAACGTGGCTACACCTTC
J gene: TRBJ2-7; V gene: TRBV6-5; clone size: NA; D gene: NA; CDR3 protein: CASSEWVLYEQYF; CDR3 DNA: TGTGCCAGCAGTGAGTGGGTTCTGTACGAGCAGTACTTC
J gene: TRBJ2-1; V gene: TRBV7-2; clone size: NA; D gene: NA; CDR3 protein: CASSATLGLQIF; CDR3 DNA: TGTGCCAGCAGCGCTACCTTGGGACTGCAGATCTTC
J gene: TRBJ2-5; V gene: TRBV2; clone size: NA; D gene: NA; CDR3 protein: CASSPVGEETQYF; CDR3 DNA: TGTGCCAGCAGTCCCGTGGGGGAAGAGACCCAGTACTTC
J gene: TRBJ1-1; V gene: TRBV27; clone size: medium-sized; D gene: TRBD1; CDR3 protein: CASKPGGFTEAFF; CDR3 DNA: TGTGCCAGCAAACCAGGGGGCTTCACTGAAGCTTTCTTT
J gene: TRBJ2-1; V gene: TRBV14; clone size: NA; D gene: NA; CDR3 protein: CASSQEGLPLSSYNEQFF; CDR3 DNA: TGTGCCAGCAGCCAAGAGGGGCTACCACTTAGCTCCTACAATGAGCAGTTCTTC
J gene: TRBJ1-1; V gene: TRBV5-1; clone size: NA; D gene: TRBD1; CDR3 protein: CASRTGESNTEAFF; CDR3 DNA: TGCGCCAGCCGAACAGGGGAATCGAACACTGAAGCTTTCTTT
J gene: TRBJ2-2; V gene: TRBV25-1; clone size: NA; D gene: NA; CDR3 protein: CASSVPTSNTGELFF; CDR3 DNA: TGTGCCAGCAGCGTTCCGACGAGTAACACCGGGGAGCTGTTTTTT
J gene: TRBJ1-2; V gene: TRBV29-1; clone size: NA; D gene: NA; CDR3 protein: CSVPGQPDLGYTF; CDR3 DNA: TGCAGCGTCCCCGGACAGCCGGATCTTGGCTACACCTTC
J gene: TRBJ1-5; V gene: TRBV19; clone size: NA; D gene: NA; CDR3 protein: CASSPGRQTFNQPQHF; CDR3 DNA: TGTGCCAGTTCGCCCGGGCGACAAACCTTCAATCAGCCCCAGCATTTT
J gene: TRBJ1-2; V gene: TRBV11-3; clone size: NA; D gene: TRBD1; CDR3 protein: CASRPGGSYGYTF; CDR3 DNA: TGTGCCAGCAGGCCAGGGGGCTCCTATGGCTACACCTTC
J gene: TRBJ1-1; V gene: TRBV28; clone size: few; D gene: NA; CDR3 protein: CASSLERGQSPEAFF; CDR3 DNA: TGTGCCAGCAGTTTAGAGAGGGGCCAAAGTCCTGAAGCTTTCTTT
J gene: TRBJ1-2; V gene: TRBV6-1; clone size: NA; D gene: NA; CDR3 protein: CASSGPGPTGGGYTF; CDR3 DNA: TGTGCCAGCAGTGGTCCGGGACCAACCGGGGGGGGCTACACCTTC
J gene: TRBJ2-6; V gene: TRBV27; clone size: NA; D gene: NA; CDR3 protein: CASSFNGANVLTF; CDR3 DNA: TGTGCCAGCAGTTTTAATGGGGCCAACGTCCTGACTTTC
J gene: TRBJ2-7; V gene: TRBV14; clone size: NA; D gene: TRBD1; CDR3 protein: CASSQTGGWYEQYF; CDR3 DNA: TGTGCCAGCAGCCAAACAGGGGGCTGGTACGAGCAGTACTTC
J gene: TRBJ2-1; V gene: TRBV9; clone size: NA; D gene: TRBD2; CDR3 protein: CASSAPLAVSENEQFF; CDR3 DNA: TGTGCCAGCAGCGCCCCACTAGCGGTGTCTGAGAATGAGCAGTTCTTC
J gene: TRBJ1-2; V gene: TRBV29-1; clone size: NA; D gene: NA; CDR3 protein: CSVAGDGYTF; CDR3 DNA: TGCAGCGTTGCCGGAGACGGCTACACCTTC
J gene: TRBJ2-3; V gene: TRBV7-9; clone size: NA; D gene: TRBD2; CDR3 protein: CASSLERGGSGDTQYF; CDR3 DNA: TGTGCCAGCAGCTTAGAACGGGGCGGGAGTGGCGATACGCAGTATTTT
J gene: TRBJ1-1; V gene: TRBV2; clone size: few; D gene: NA; CDR3 protein: CASSGPGNTEAFF; CDR3 DNA: TGTGCCAGCAGTGGCCCAGGGAACACTGAAGCTTTCTTT
J gene: TRBJ2-5; V gene: TRBV9; clone size: NA; D gene: NA; CDR3 protein: CASRGENQETQYF; CDR3 DNA: TGTGCCAGCAGAGGGGAAAACCAAGAGACCCAGTACTTC
J gene: TRBJ2-7; V gene: TRBV7-2; clone size: once; D gene: TRBD1; CDR3 protein: CASSLTGSMSYEQYF; CDR3 DNA: TGTGCCAGCAGCCTGACAGGGTCCATGTCCTACGAGCAGTACTTC
J gene: TRBJ2-1; V gene: TRBV7-6; clone size: NA; D gene: TRBD2; CDR3 protein: CASSLGTSWGNEQFF; CDR3 DNA: TGTGCCAGCAGCTTAGGGACTAGCTGGGGCAATGAGCAGTTCTTC
J gene: TRBJ2-1; V gene: TRBV30; clone size: NA; D gene: NA; CDR3 protein: CAWSADTGGRLGQFF; CDR3 DNA: TGTGCCTGGAGTGCAGACACAGGTGGGAGGTTAGGGCAGTTCTTC
J gene: TRBJ1-2; V gene: TRBV18; clone size: NA; D gene: NA; CDR3 protein: CASSDRRDPYGYTF; CDR3 DNA: TGTGCCAGCTCGGATAGGAGGGATCCCTATGGCTACACCTTC
J gene: TRBJ1-5; V gene: TRBV7-2; clone size: NA; D gene: NA; CDR3 protein: CASSDPRSGGNQPQHF; CDR3 DNA: TGTGCCAGCAGCGACCCCCGGTCCGGAGGCAATCAGCCCCAGCATTTT
J gene: TRBJ2-7; V gene: TRBV13; clone size: few; D gene: NA; CDR3 protein: CASSPQVSSYEQYF; CDR3 DNA: TGTGCCAGCAGCCCACAGGTGAGCTCCTACGAGCAGTACTTC
J gene: TRBJ2-3; V gene: TRBV7-9; clone size: NA; D gene: NA; CDR3 protein: CASRRDSLTDTQYF; CDR3 DNA: TGTGCCAGCAGGCGGGACAGCCTCACAGATACGCAGTATTTT
J gene: TRBJ2-5; V gene: TRBV5-5; clone size: NA; D gene: TRBD1; CDR3 protein: CASSSAQGAGETQYF; CDR3 DNA: TGTGCCAGCAGCTCAGCACAGGGGGCGGGGGAGACCCAGTACTTC
J gene: TRBJ1-2; V gene: TRBV4-1; clone size: once; D gene: NA; CDR3 protein: CASSQDLYYGYTF; CDR3 DNA: TGCGCCAGCAGCCAAGACCTATACTATGGCTACACCTTC
J gene: TRBJ2-1; V gene: TRBV19; clone size: NA; D gene: NA; CDR3 protein: CASSMDLDNEQFF; CDR3 DNA: TGTGCCAGTAGTATGGACCTTGATAATGAGCAGTTCTTC
J gene: TRBJ2-7; V gene: TRBV5-1; clone size: few; D gene: NA; CDR3 protein: CASSPGLSGEPYEQYF; CDR3 DNA: TGCGCCAGCAGCCCGGGGCTCTCGGGGGAGCCTTACGAGCAGTACTTC
J gene: TRBJ2-7; V gene: TRBV30; clone size: NA; D gene: TRBD1; CDR3 protein: CAGRTGRMEQYF; CDR3 DNA: TGTGCCGGACGGACAGGGCGGATGGAGCAGTACTTC
J gene: TRBJ2-7; V gene: TRBV10-3; clone size: NA; D gene: TRBD1; CDR3 protein: CAIANRGPEQYF; CDR3 DNA: TGTGCCATCGCAAACAGGGGGCCCGAGCAGTACTTC
J gene: TRBJ2-5; V gene: TRBV28; clone size: NA; D gene: TRBD2; CDR3 protein: CASSPRTSGGETQYF; CDR3 DNA: TGTGCCAGCAGCCCCCGGACTAGCGGGGGAGAGACCCAGTACTTC